The entry below gives a single TCR beta chain sequence along with its context. Its antigen is as yet unknown. The data derive from a study of T cells in Graves' hyperthyroidism and ophthalmopathy. Study findings and constraints: Peripheral blood also featured most of the thyroid clonotypes expanded above 0.001. Ophthalmopathy, which appeared later, was predicted by the model a median around 6.5 months before onset.

Exclusion criteria comprised uncontrolled infection, other autoimmune disease, pregnancy or lactation. Each diagnosis was grounded in clinical symptoms, serum thyroxine and TRAb, thyroid ultrasound, and orbital computed tomography. RNA transcripts provided the source from which TCR beta CDR3 regions were amplified. The TCR CDR3 first-round RT-PCR relied on the HTBI primer set. TCRdb processed the multiplex PCR reads anew with MiXCR; each CDR3 protein has one entry. The sample shows approximately 700,000 distinct CDR3 sequences, 40% to 55% of them seen only once. The TCR originated in an adult man with Graves' disease, either hyperthyroidism or ophthalmopathy (not recorded which). Sequenced: peripheral blood or thyroid tissue (not recorded which).

The CDR3 nucleotides read TGTGCCAGCAGCGCCAGAGGGACGCCGGACGAGCAGTACTTC. This gives the protein CASSARGTPDEQYF. The J gene is TRBJ2-7, the V gene TRBV7-9; TRBD1 or TRBD2 may be the D gene (5 bases each). This CDR3 spans 14 amino acids. In germline, CDR1 is SEHNR, CDR2 FQNEAQ (reference sequence). Trimming removed 5 bases from V and 5 bases from J, with 16 bases in between. Combining the CDR3 with reference TRBV7-9 and TRBJ2-7 gives the whole variable domain DTGVSQNPRHKITKRGQNVTFRCDPISEHNRLYWYRQTLGQGPEFLTYFQNEAQLEKSRLLSDRFSAERPKGSFSTLEIQRTEQGDSAMYLCASSARGTPDEQYFGPGTRLTVT.